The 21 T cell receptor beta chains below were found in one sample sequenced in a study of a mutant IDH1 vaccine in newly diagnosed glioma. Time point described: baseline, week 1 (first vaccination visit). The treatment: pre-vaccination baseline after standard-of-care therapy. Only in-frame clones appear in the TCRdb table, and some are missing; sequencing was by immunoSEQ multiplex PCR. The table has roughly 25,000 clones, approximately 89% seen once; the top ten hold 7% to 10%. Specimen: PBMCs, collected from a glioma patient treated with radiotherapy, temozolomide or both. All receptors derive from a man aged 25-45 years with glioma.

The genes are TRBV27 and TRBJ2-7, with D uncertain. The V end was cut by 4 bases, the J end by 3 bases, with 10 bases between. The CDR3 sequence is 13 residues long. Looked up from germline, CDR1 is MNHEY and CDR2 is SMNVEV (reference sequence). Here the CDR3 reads CASSSAVIYEQYF. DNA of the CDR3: TGTGCCAGCAGTTCCGCTGTTATCTACGAGCAGTACTTC.

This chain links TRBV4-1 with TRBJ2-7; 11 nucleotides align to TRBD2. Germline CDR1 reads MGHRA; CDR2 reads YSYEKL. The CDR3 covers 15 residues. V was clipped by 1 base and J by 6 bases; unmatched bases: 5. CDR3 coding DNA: TGCGCCAGCAGCCAAGTCGGGCTAGCGGGAGGCGAGCAGTACTTC. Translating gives CASSQVGLAGGEQYF.

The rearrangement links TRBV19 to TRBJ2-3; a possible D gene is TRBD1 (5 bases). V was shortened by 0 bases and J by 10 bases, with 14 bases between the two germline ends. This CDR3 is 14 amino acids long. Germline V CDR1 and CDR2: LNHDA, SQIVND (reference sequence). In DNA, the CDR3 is TGTGCCAGTAGTATAGACCGACAGACACCACCGCAGTATTTT. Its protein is CASSIDRQTPPQYF.

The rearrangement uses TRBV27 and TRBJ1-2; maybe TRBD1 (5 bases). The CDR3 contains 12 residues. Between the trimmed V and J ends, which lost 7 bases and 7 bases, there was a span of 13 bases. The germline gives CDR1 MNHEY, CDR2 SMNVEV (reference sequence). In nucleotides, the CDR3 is TGTGCCAGCATGGGGGGAGTGGGTGGCTACACCTTC. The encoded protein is CASMGGVGGYTF.

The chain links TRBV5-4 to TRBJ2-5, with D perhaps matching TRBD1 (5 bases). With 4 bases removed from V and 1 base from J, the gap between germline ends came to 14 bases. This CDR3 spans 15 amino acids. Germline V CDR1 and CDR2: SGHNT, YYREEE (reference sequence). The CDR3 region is CASSPVTGAQETQYF. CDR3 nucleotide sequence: TGTGCCAGCAGCCCTGTCACTGGGGCCCAAGAGACCCAGTACTTC.

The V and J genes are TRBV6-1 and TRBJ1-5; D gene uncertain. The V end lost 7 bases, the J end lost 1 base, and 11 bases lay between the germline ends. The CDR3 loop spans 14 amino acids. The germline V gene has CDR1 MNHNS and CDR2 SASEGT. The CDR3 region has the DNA TGTGCCAGCACTAACAGTGGCAGCAATCAGCCCCAGCATTTT. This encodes CASTNSGSNQPQHF.

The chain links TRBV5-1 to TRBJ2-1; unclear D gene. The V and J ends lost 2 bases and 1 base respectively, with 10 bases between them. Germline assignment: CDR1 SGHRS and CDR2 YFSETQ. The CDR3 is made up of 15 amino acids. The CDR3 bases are TGCGCCAGCAGCTTTACGCAGCCTTCCTACAATGAGCAGTTCTTC. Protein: CASSFTQPSYNEQFF.

The DNA of the CDR3 is TGTGCCAGCAGTTACAACTACCGACAGTCCTACGAGCAGTACTTC. As protein: CASSYNYRQSYEQYF. The chain recombines TRBV6-5 with TRBJ2-7; weak D call: TRBD1 (5 bases). V shed 2 bases and J shed 1 base, with 12 bases lying between them. This CDR3 is built from 15 residues. Germline CDR1 and CDR2: MNHEY and SVGAGI.

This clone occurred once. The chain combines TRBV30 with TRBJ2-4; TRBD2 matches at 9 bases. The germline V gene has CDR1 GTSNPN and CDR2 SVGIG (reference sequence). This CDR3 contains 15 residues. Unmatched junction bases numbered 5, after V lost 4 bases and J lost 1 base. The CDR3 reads CAWIRSGGAKNIQYF. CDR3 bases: TGTGCCTGGATAAGGAGCGGGGGGGCCAAAAACATTCAGTACTTC.

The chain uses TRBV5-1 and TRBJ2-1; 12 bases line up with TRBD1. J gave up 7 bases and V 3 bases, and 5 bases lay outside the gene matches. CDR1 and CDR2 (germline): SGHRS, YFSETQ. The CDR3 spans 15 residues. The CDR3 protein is CASSSGQGALNEQFF. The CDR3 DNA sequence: TGCGCCAGCAGCTCGGGACAGGGGGCCTTAAATGAGCAGTTCTTC.

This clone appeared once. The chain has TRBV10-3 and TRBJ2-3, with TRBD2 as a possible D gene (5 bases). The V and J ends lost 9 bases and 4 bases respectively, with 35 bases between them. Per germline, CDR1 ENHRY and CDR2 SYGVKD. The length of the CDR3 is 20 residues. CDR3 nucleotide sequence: TGTGCCATAGCTGGAGTGGCTAGCCTAATTCAGGCACGAACAGCAGATACGCAGTATTTT. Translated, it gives CAIAGVASLIQARTADTQYF.

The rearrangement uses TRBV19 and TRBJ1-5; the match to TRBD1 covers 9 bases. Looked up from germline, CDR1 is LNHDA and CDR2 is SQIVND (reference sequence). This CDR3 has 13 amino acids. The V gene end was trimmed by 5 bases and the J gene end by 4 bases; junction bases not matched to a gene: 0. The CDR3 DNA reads TGTGCCAGTAGTGGGACAGGGAATCAGCCCCAGCATTTT. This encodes CASSGTGNQPQHF.

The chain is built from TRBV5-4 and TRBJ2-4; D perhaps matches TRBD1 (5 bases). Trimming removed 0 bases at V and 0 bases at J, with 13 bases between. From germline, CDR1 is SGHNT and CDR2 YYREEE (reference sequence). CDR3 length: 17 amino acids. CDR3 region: CASSLAQGSLAKNIQYF. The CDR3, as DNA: TGTGCCAGCAGCTTGGCCCAGGGAAGTCTAGCCAAAAACATTCAGTACTTC. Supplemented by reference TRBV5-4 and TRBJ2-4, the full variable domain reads ETGVTQSPTHLIKTRGQQVTLRCSSQSGHNTVSWYQQALGQGPQFIFQYYREEENGRGNFPPRFSGLQFPNYSSELNVNALELDDSALYLCASSLAQGSLAKNIQYFGAGTRLSVL.

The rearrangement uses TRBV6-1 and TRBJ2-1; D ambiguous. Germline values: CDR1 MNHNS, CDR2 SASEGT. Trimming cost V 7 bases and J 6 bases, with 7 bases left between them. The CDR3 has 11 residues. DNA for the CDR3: TGTGCCAGCACCCGGGCCAATGAGCAGTTCTTC. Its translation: CASTRANEQFF.

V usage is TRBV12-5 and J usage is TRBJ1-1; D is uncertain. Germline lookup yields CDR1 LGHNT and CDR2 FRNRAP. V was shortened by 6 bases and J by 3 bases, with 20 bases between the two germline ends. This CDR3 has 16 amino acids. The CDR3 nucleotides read TGTGCTAGTGGGCCCGCCCCTTCACGGTGGGACACTGAAGCTTTCTTT. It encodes CASGPAPSRWDTEAFF.

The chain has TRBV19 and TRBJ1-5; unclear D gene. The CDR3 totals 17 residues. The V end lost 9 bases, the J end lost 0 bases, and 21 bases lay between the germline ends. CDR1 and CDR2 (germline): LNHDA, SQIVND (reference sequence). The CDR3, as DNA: TGTGCCAGCCGGGCCGAGAGCCTTGTGACTAGCAATCAGCCCCAGCATTTT. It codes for CASRAESLVTSNQPQHF.

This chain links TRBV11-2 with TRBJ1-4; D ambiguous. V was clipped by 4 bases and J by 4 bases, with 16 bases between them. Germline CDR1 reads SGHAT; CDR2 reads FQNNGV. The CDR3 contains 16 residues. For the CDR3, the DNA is TGTGCCAGCAGCTCCTTCGGCTCACCTAGTAATGAAAAACTGTTTTTT. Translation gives CASSSFGSPSNEKLFF.

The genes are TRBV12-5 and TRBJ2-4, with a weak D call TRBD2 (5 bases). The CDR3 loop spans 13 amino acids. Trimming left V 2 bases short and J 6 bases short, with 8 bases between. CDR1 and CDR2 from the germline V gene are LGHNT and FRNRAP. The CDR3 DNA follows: TGTGCTAGTGGTTTGCCAGGACTAAACATTCAGTACTTC. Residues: CASGLPGLNIQYF. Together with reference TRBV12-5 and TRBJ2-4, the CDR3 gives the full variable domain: DARVTQTPRHKVTEMGQEVTMRCQPILGHNTVFWYRQTMMQGLELLAYFRNRAPLDDSGMPKDRFSAEMPDATLATLKIQPSEPRDSAVYFCASGLPGLNIQYFGAGTRLSVL.

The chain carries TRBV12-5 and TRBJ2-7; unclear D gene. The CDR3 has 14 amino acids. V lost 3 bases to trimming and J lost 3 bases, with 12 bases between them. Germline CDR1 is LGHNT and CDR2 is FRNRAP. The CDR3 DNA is TGTGCTAGTGGTTTTCCTTCTAACGGCTACGAGCAGTACTTC. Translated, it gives CASGFPSNGYEQYF. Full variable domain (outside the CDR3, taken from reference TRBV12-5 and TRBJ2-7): DARVTQTPRHKVTEMGQEVTMRCQPILGHNTVFWYRQTMMQGLELLAYFRNRAPLDDSGMPKDRFSAEMPDATLATLKIQPSEPRDSAVYFCASGFPSNGYEQYFGPGTRLTVT.

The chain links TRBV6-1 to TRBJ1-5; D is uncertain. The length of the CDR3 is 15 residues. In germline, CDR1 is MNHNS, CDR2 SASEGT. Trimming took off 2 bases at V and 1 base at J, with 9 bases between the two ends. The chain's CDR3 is CASSERAASNQPQHF. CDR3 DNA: TGTGCCAGCAGTGAAAGGGCAGCCAGCAATCAGCCCCAGCATTTT.

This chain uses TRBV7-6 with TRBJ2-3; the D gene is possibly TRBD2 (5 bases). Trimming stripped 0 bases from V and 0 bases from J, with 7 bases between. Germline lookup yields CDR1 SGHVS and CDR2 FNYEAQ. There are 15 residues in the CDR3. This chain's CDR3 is CASSLAGASTDTQYF. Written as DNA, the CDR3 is TGTGCCAGCAGCTTAGCGGGAGCTAGCACAGATACGCAGTATTTT.